This T cell receptor beta chain is from a study of beta chain features in type 1 diabetes. All of the isolated RNA was reverse transcribed, so expressed TCRB transcripts were sequenced. Profiling relied on immunoSEQ multiplex PCR, and the TCRdb table lists in-frame clones only, not all of them. This sample has fewer than 150,000 clones; 6.9% occur once, and the top ten carry about 1.4%. The ends were cut back, 1 base at V and 4 bases at J, with 16 bases in the middle. Germline assignment: CDR1 SGHDN and CDR2 FVKESK. The CDR3 has 16 residues. General study findings and limits: For Type 1 diabetes patients, all four CD4+ subsets carried TCRB CDR3s that were moderately but significantly shorter.

A few counts support this clone. No antigen is known for it. The rearrangement links TRBV14 to TRBJ2-5, with D perhaps TRBD2 (5 bases). This sequence was found in a woman aged 25-40 years in good health. The sample taken for sequencing was central memory CD4+ T cells from blood. CDR3 in amino acids: CASSQGYTRSRETQYF. CDR3 sequence (DNA): TGTGCCAGCAGCCAAGGATATACTAGGTCCCGAGAGACCCAGTACTTC.